This TCR beta chain was captured by sequencing in a study of human T cells and chemical hapten exposure. MiXCR, run by TCRdb on the RACE reads, gives a single entry per CDR3 protein. The sample yields 38,000 or so distinct CDR3 sequences, over 7.5% seen once. V lost 5 bases, J lost 6 bases, and 9 bases stayed unmatched. Germline CDR1 reads MNHEY; CDR2 reads SVGAGI. This CDR3 region has 16 residues. There are many counts of this clonotype. This sample's time point: patch test 3, about 24 weeks after DPC sensitization. Regarding treatment: therapeutic diphenylcyclopropenone sensitization with weekly scalp DPC. The authors extracted total RNA from unfractionated whole blood.

The gene calls are TRBV6-5 and TRBJ2-5; 13 nucleotides match TRBD2. The source of this sequence is a man aged 50-59 years with alopecia areata. Some clones in this sample may be carry-over from other donors' samples. This specimen was whole blood, taken in connection with sensitization to the hapten diphenylcyclopropenone (DPC). CDR3 DNA: TGTGCCAGCAGTAGCCCACTAGCGGGAGGGCGGAAGACCCAGTACTTC. Translation gives CASSSPLAGGRKTQYF.